This T cell receptor (beta chain) was identified in a study of blood T cells in healthy people across ages. General study points: TCR beta diversity correlated strongly with naive T cell percentage. Estimates based on one million T cells were treated as lower bounds.

This CDR3 is 15 amino acids long. V gave up 6 bases and J gave up 10 bases; unmatched junction bases: 9. As regards this clonotype: Its antigen is still unknown.

The second PCR ran about 6 to 12 cycles with a sample-barcoded 5' primer and J-beta primers. The template-switch adaptor was a 5' adaptor with 12 random nucleotides. It tagged each cDNA molecule. TCRdb reprocessed the 5' RACE reads via MiXCR and lists one record per CDR3 protein. Here the sample spans about 1.8 million distinct CDR3 sequences, about 49% being singletons. Isolation recovered at least 6 million PBMCs from every sample. The sample taken for sequencing was blood. J is TRBJ2-1 and V is TRBV12-3 or TRBV12-4; TRBD2 aligns across 13 bases. This TCR was recovered from a woman aged 40-49 years in good health. CDR3 bases: TGTGCCAGCAGGCCTCCGGGACTAGCGGGGCCGGAGCAGTTCTTC. Translation: CASRPPGLAGPEQFF.